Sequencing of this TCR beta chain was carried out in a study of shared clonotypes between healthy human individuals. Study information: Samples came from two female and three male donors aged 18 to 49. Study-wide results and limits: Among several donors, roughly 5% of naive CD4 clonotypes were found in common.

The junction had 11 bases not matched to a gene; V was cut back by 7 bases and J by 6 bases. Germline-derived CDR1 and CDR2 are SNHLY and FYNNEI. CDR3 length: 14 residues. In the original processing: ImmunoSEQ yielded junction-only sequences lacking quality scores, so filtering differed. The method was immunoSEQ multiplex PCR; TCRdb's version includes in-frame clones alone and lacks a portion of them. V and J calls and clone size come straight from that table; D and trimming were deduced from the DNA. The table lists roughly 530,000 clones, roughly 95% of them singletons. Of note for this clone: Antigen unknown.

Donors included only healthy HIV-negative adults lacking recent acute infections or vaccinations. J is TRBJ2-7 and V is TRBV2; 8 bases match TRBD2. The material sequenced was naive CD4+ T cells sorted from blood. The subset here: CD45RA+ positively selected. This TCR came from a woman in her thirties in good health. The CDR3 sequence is CASTEGLVPVEQYF. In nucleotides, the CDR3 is TGTGCCAGCACCGAGGGACTAGTTCCCGTCGAGCAGTACTTC.